In this sample, the clone carrying this T cell receptor (beta chain) turned up many times. This record belongs to a study of neurological immune-mediated disorders. Germline CDR1 is SGHRS and CDR2 is YFSETQ. Trimming shortened V by 2 bases and J by 8 bases, and 10 bases separated the two germline ends. The CDR3 totals 12 residues. TCRdb re-called the 5' RACE reads through MiXCR, storing one row per CDR3 protein. This sample has roughly 28,000 distinct CDR3 sequences; 10% to 15% occur once, and the top ten carry 7.8%. V and J are TRBV5-1 and TRBJ1-1, with D possibly being TRBD1 (6 bases). The receptor was derived from a man in his sixties in good health. Sequencing was performed on PBMCs. This CDR3 reads CASSLTGQEAFF. In DNA, the CDR3 is TGCGCCAGCAGCTTAACAGGGCAGGAAGCTTTCTTT.